This T cell receptor beta chain was identified in a study of blood T cell repertoires in COVID-19. Per the original data handling: The authors estimated nucleated cell counts from reference gene primer amplification. Some clones are missing from TCRdb's copy, which holds only in-frame ones; the method was immunoSEQ multiplex PCR. For V, J and clone size, that table is used; D and trimming come from the DNA. The sample lists about 350,000 clones, about nine tenths seen once, with 3% to 4.5% in the top ten. Looked up from germline, CDR1 is LGHDT and CDR2 is YNNKEL (reference sequence). The CDR3 extends over 13 amino acids. Trimming removed 4 bases at V and 3 bases at J, with 10 bases between.

Sequences were obtained from peripheral blood. This clonotype was sampled from a woman aged 55-70 years with COVID-19, enrolled during active disease. The V and J genes are TRBV3-1 (or the pseudogene TRBV3-2) and TRBJ2-7, with D perhaps matching TRBD1 (6 bases). CDR3 in amino acids: CASSLNRVYEQYF. The CDR3 DNA reads as TGTGCCAGCAGCCTCAACAGGGTCTACGAGCAGTACTTC.